These 31 T cell receptor beta chains were sequenced from one sample in a study of CD8+CD57+ T cells in acquired aplastic anemia. CDR3 and TCR beta VDJ profiling relied on a genomic DNA template. TCRdb re-called the reads with MiXCR, one entry per CDR3 protein. Counted here are hundreds of thousands of distinct CDR3 sequences, about two thirds occurring once; the ten biggest clones make up under 4.5%. Sequenced input: sorted CD4+, CD8+, or CD8+CD57+ T cells (not recorded which) from PBMCs. These receptors all come from a human donor in good health, serving as a control.

J is TRBJ2-2 and V is TRBV7-2, with D possibly being TRBD2 (7 bases). Trimming shortened V by 2 bases and J by 15 bases, and 19 bases separated the two germline ends. CDR1 SGHTA and CDR2 FQGNSA come from the germline V gene. CDR3 length: 14 amino acids. The CDR3 loop reads CASSLQGLSGDMFF. The CDR3 DNA follows: TGTGCCAGCAGCTTACAGGGCCTCAGCGGGGACATGTTTTTT.

This clonotype occurred once. The chain combines TRBV6-6 with TRBJ1-2; TRBD1 matches 8 bases. The CDR3 has 16 amino acids. Germline CDR1 reads MNHNY; CDR2 reads SVGAGI (reference sequence). V trimming: 9 bases; J trimming: 5 bases; junction bases outside the gene matches: 17. The DNA for the CDR3 is TGTGCCAGTAAAGAGTTCGACAGGGGCAAAGGGTATGGCTACACCTTC. As protein: CASKEFDRGKGYGYTF.

The chain has TRBV9 and TRBJ2-2; D not resolved. The germline V gene has CDR1 SGDLS and CDR2 YYNGEE. The germline V and J ends were trimmed by 3 bases and 13 bases, with 13 bases remaining between them. The CDR3 consists of 12 residues. The CDR3, as DNA: TGTGCCAGCAGCGAACACACCGGCGGGCTGTTTTTT. Residues: CASSEHTGGLFF.

This clonotype was recorded at least ten times. At one boundary the junction diverges from the germline segment, which might be a read error. This sequence joins TRBV7-7 and TRBJ2-5; D might be TRBD1 or TRBD2, each matching 5 bases. Germline V CDR1 and CDR2: SSHAT, FNYEAQ (reference sequence). The CDR3 loop spans 14 amino acids. The CDR3 DNA reads as TGTGCTAGCAGCTTAGATGGGGGTTGGGAGACCCAGTACTTC. Amino acids: CASSLDGGWETQYF. Based on the CDR3 plus reference TRBV7-7 and TRBJ2-5, the full variable domain is GAGVSQSPRYKVTKRGQDVTLRCDPISSHATLYWYQQALGQGPEFLTYFNYEAQPDKSGLPSDRFSAERPEGSISTLTIQRTEQRDSAMYRCASSLDGGWETQYFGPGTRLLVL.

J is TRBJ1-2 and V is TRBV4-1; D not resolved. Germline CDR1 reads MGHRA; CDR2 reads YSYEKL. The CDR3 contains 16 residues. Deletions cut 0 bases from V and 0 bases from J, with 11 bases between. CDR3 residues: CASSQDGAGANYGYTF. CDR3 bases: TGCGCCAGCAGCCAAGATGGAGCAGGAGCTAACTATGGCTACACCTTC.

V usage is TRBV5-1 and J usage is TRBJ1-2, with 7 bases identical to TRBD1. Germline V CDR1 and CDR2: SGHRS, YFSETQ. CDR3 size: 15 residues. V was pared by 3 bases and J by 3 bases, with 8 bases of the junction left unmatched. CDR3 protein: CASSSTGTSYYGYTF. CDR3 sequence (DNA): TGCGCCAGCAGCTCGACAGGGACCTCCTACTATGGCTACACCTTC.

CDR3 in amino acids: CASSVGLAGGPFSEADTQYF. The CDR3, as DNA: TGTGCCAGCAGCGTAGGACTAGCGGGGGGGCCGTTTTCAGAGGCAGATACGCAGTATTTT. The chain is built from TRBV9 and TRBJ2-3; 14 nucleotides agree with TRBD2. Germline loops: CDR1 SGDLS, CDR2 YYNGEE. This CDR3 has 20 residues. J gave up 4 bases and V 0 bases, and 13 bases lay outside the gene matches.

As concerns this clonotype: The junction shows a germline mismatch at one end, possibly a read error. This chain links TRBV7-2 with TRBJ1-1; 9 bases match TRBD1. Germline V gene lookup returns CDR1 SGHTA and CDR2 FQGNSA. The CDR3 consists of 15 residues. CDR3 nucleotides: TGCGCCAGCAGCTACGGGACAGGGACACCCCTCCACGCTTTCTTT. Translated, it gives CASSYGTGTPLHAFF. The full variable domain, rest sourced from reference TRBV7-2 and TRBJ1-1, is GAGVSQSPSNKVTEKGKDVELRCDPISGHTALYWYRQSLGQGLEFLIYFQGNSAPDKSGLPSDRFSAERTGGSVSTLTIQRTQQEDSAVYLCASSYGTGTPLHAFFGQGTRLTVV.

This clonotype was seen at least ten times. J is TRBJ2-3 and V is TRBV7-2; no clear D gene. The V gene's germline CDR1 is SGHTA and CDR2 FQGNSA. The length of the CDR3 is 11 residues. Trimming removed 10 bases from V and 6 bases from J, with 11 bases in between. The CDR3 nucleotides are TGTGCCAATCTCAGAGGCGATACGCAGTATTTT. It specifies CANLRGDTQYF.

The chain uses TRBV10-1 and TRBJ2-3; D might be TRBD1 or TRBD2, each matching 5 bases. V dropped 8 bases and J dropped 2 bases, with 17 bases sitting between them. The CDR3 has 15 residues. CDR1 is WNHNN and CDR2 is SYGVQD in the germline V gene (reference sequence). The CDR3, as DNA: TGCGCCAGCTCTAGGGACCACCTTCCCACAGATACGCAGTATTTT. This codes for CASSRDHLPTDTQYF.

J is TRBJ2-1 and V is TRBV30, with 10 bases matching TRBD1. CDR1 is GTSNPN, CDR2 SVGIG, per germline (reference sequence). The J segment lost 9 bases and the V segment lost 2 bases, leaving 7 bases of the junction unmatched. This CDR3 contains 14 residues. CDR3 sequence (DNA): TGTGCCTGGAGTCCGACAGGGGGCTCGAGTGAGCAGTTCTTC. The encoded protein is CAWSPTGGSSEQFF. The whole variable domain, filled in from reference TRBV30 and TRBJ2-1, reads SQTIHQWPATLVQPVGSPLSLECTVEGTSNPNLYWYRQAAGRGLQLLFYSVGIGQISSEVPQNLSASRPQDRQFILSSKKLLLSDSGFYLCAWSPTGGSSEQFFGPGTRLTVL.

The V call is TRBV11-2, the J call TRBJ2-3; D is undetermined. The V gene's germline CDR1 is SGHAT and CDR2 FQNNGV. Trimming cost V 4 bases and J 2 bases, with 16 bases left between them. CDR3 length: 16 residues. For the CDR3, the DNA is TGTGCCAGCAGCTCCGGAAGAAAGTCAATCACAGATACGCAGTATTTT. It specifies CASSSGRKSITDTQYF.

The chain employs TRBV9 and TRBJ1-6; unclear D gene. This CDR3 spans 15 amino acids. Germline V gene sequence: CDR1 SGDLS, CDR2 YYNGEE. Trimming removed 0 bases at V and 17 bases at J, with 21 bases between. This CDR3 reads CASSVDDGLYGYIHF. DNA for the CDR3: TGTGCCAGCAGCGTAGATGACGGTCTCTATGGCTACATCCACTTT.

In regard to this clonotype: A read error may produce the germline difference seen at one junction end. This chain joins TRBV9 and TRBJ2-1; maybe TRBD2 (6 bases). CDR3 size: 14 residues. Germline CDR1 reads SGDLS; CDR2 reads YYNGEE. CDR3 in amino acids: CASSVLAVTDTQFF. CDR3 nucleotides: TGCGCCAGCAGCGTACTAGCAGTAACAGATACGCAGTTCTTC. The full variable domain, rest sourced from reference TRBV9 and TRBJ2-1, is DSGVTQTPKHLITATGQRVTLRCSPRSGDLSVYWYQQSLDQGLQFLIQYYNGEERAKGNILERFSAQQFPDLHSELNLSSLELGDSALYFCASSVLAVTDTQFFGPGTRLTVL.

In its sample, this clonotype was seen many times. The V gene is TRBV7-2, the J gene TRBJ1-1; D not resolved. Germline-derived CDR1 and CDR2 are SGHTA and FQGNSA. V was trimmed by 2 bases and J by 5 bases, leaving 12 bases between them. There are 14 residues in the CDR3. This CDR3 reads CASSLRNPGTEAFF. In nucleotides, the CDR3 is TGTGCCAGCAGCTTAAGGAACCCCGGAACTGAAGCTTTCTTT. The variable domain in full, with the rest retrieved from reference TRBV7-2 and TRBJ1-1, is GAGVSQSPSNKVTEKGKDVELRCDPISGHTALYWYRQSLGQGLEFLIYFQGNSAPDKSGLPSDRFSAERTGGSVSTLTIQRTQQEDSAVYLCASSLRNPGTEAFFGQGTRLTVV.

This clonotype was found many times. This chain links TRBV7-2 with TRBJ2-2, with 12 positions matching TRBD1. Unmatched junction bases numbered 9, after V lost 5 bases and J lost 8 bases. This CDR3 spans 16 amino acids. Germline V lookup: CDR1 SGHTA, CDR2 FQGNSA. The CDR3 coding sequence is TGTGCCAGCAGCAAACTTTCGGGACAGGGGGCAGGGGAGCTGTTTTTT. It is translated as CASSKLSGQGAGELFF.

Remarks on this clonotype: Germline is not matched at one junction end, which may reflect a read error. This sequence joins TRBV7-2 and TRBJ2-3; TRBD2 aligns across 9 bases. The CDR3 is made up of 14 amino acids. Germline V gene sequence: CDR1 SGHTA, CDR2 FQGNSA. The CDR3 DNA reads TGTGCCAGCAGCCCAGCGGGGGGCACCTACGAGCAGCACTTT. Protein: CASSPAGGTYEQHF.

The chain combines TRBV20-1 with TRBJ2-7; TRBD1 is a possible D gene (5 bases). In germline, CDR1 is DFQATT, CDR2 SNEGSKA (reference sequence). The CDR3 contains 15 residues. The V end was cut by 3 bases, the J end by 3 bases, with 18 bases between. The CDR3 sequence is CSARGIDRAYYEQYF. CDR3 nucleotides: TGCAGTGCTAGGGGGATCGACAGAGCCTACTACGAGCAGTACTTC.

A remark on this clonotype: The conserved final phenylalanine or tryptophan is absent from the CDR3, which likely points to a read error. The DNA is left out, because the CDR3 cannot be placed on it with certainty; the CDR3 is given as TCRdb lists it. This chain joins TRBV7-8 and TRBJ2-7; the table's D call, TRBD1, was not checked against the DNA. The CDR3 numbers 13 amino acids, ends counted. Germline loops: CDR1 SGHVS, CDR2 FQNEAQ. CDR3 sequence: CASSPQGGTNEPY.

As to this clonotype: The junction does not match germline at one end; this may be a read error. The rearrangement uses TRBV15 and TRBJ2-5; D gene uncertain. The germline V gene encodes CDR1 LNHNV and CDR2 YYDKDF (reference sequence). The CDR3 sequence is 13 residues long. CDR3: CASSRDKRETQYF. The CDR3 bases are TGTGCCAGCAGCAGAGATAAGCGTGAGACCCAGTACTTC.

J is TRBJ1-5 and V is TRBV7-2, with D tentatively TRBD1 (5 bases). Trimming removed 3 bases from V and 16 bases from J, with 25 bases in between. The length of the CDR3 is 15 residues. Germline V lookup: CDR1 SGHTA, CDR2 FQGNSA. CDR3 residues: CASSFSAGLTEALHF. CDR3 sequence (DNA): TGTGCCAGCAGCTTCTCAGCAGGGTTGACTGAAGCTCTCCATTTT.

Turning to this clonotype: An end of the junction does not agree with germline; a read error may underlie this. This chain joins TRBV7-6 and TRBJ1-2; 9 bases align to TRBD1. The CDR3 covers 13 residues. Germline V gives CDR1 SGHVS, CDR2 FNYEAQ. The CDR3 DNA follows: TGTGCCAGCAGCTTGGACGACAGGGGGGGCCTCCACTTC. Translation gives CASSLDDRGGLHF.

This rearrangement joins TRBV20-1 to TRBJ2-7; TRBD1 might be the D (6 bases). The V gene's germline CDR1 is DFQATT and CDR2 SNEGSKA (reference sequence). Trimming shortened V by 6 bases and J by 2 bases, and 23 bases separated the two germline ends. This CDR3 has 16 amino acids. The CDR3 sequence is CSATNPTGTRTYEQYF. The CDR3 bases are TGCAGTGCAACGAACCCGACCGGGACAAGAACCTACGAGCAGTACTTC.

Only a few counts were recorded for this clonotype. V usage is TRBV24-1 and J usage is TRBJ2-3; perhaps TRBD2 as D (6 bases). V shed 10 bases and J shed 3 bases, with 16 bases lying between them. The CDR3 sequence is 14 residues long. Germline V CDR1 and CDR2: KGHDR, SFDVKD. Here the CDR3 DNA reads TGTGCCACATACTCGGGAGTTTCAACAGATACGCAGTATTTT. Translated: CATYSGVSTDTQYF.

Of note for this clonotype: Germline is not matched at one junction end, which may reflect a read error. The rearrangement links TRBV25-1 to TRBJ1-2; D not certain. The V gene's germline CDR1 is MGHDK and CDR2 SYGVNS. The CDR3 length is 16 residues. DNA for the CDR3: TGTGCCAGCAGCCAAGTCCTCGGCCCACGTGGCTATGGCTACTTCTTC. This codes for CASSQVLGPRGYGYFF.

In its sample, this clonotype was seen many times. The rearrangement links TRBV9 to TRBJ2-1; perhaps TRBD1 as D (6 bases). This CDR3 spans 15 amino acids. In germline, CDR1 is SGDLS, CDR2 YYNGEE. Trimming shortened V by 4 bases and J by 5 bases, and 16 bases separated the two germline ends. Here the CDR3 reads CASSPEQGGNNEQFF. Here the CDR3 DNA reads TGTGCCAGCAGCCCAGAACAGGGCGGTAACAATGAGCAGTTCTTC.

This clonotype was seen more than once but under ten times. A read error may account for a junction end that differs from germline. V gene TRBV18 combines with J gene TRBJ1-1; D remains unclear. Germline CDR1 KGHSH, CDR2 LQKENI. The CDR3 is made up of 13 amino acids. The CDR3 reads CASSEGRNTGAFF. The CDR3 DNA reads as TGTGCCAGCTCGGAAGGCAGGAACACTGGAGCTTTCTTT.

This clonotype was seen a single time. The rearrangement joins TRBV7-4 to TRBJ1-4, with TRBD1 as a possible D gene (6 bases). Germline CDR1 reads SGHVT; CDR2 reads SQSDAQ. This CDR3 is 13 amino acids long. V was cut by 0 bases and J by 7 bases, with 6 bases left in between. The CDR3 region is CASSLAGAEKLFF. Written as DNA, the CDR3 is TGTGCCAGCAGCTTAGCGGGGGCTGAAAAACTGTTTTTT.

This clonotype was picked up one time. The junction does not match germline at one end; this may be a read error. The chain recombines TRBV6-9 with TRBJ1-1; D may be TRBD1 (6 bases). Germline V gene lookup returns CDR1 MNHGY and CDR2 SVAAGI. The CDR3 totals 16 residues. The CDR3: CAGSPHGGGWDTQYFF. The CDR3 DNA reads as TGTGCCGGCAGTCCCCACGGGGGGGGCTGGGATACGCAGTATTTTTTT.

A word on this clonotype: The germline gene is not matched at one end of the junction; a read error may be the cause. This chain joins TRBV4-3 and TRBJ2-1; 7 bases are a match to TRBD2. Germline CDR1 is LGHNA and CDR2 is YSLEER. This CDR3 contains 15 residues. The CDR3 protein is CASSQSREGWDEQLF. CDR3 nucleotides: TGCGCCAGCAGCCAATCCAGGGAGGGCTGGGATGAGCAGCTCTTC.

V usage is TRBV30 and J usage is TRBJ1-1; D is ambiguous. The CDR3 has 11 residues. Germline V lookup: CDR1 GTSNPN, CDR2 SVGIG (reference sequence). V lost 7 bases to trimming and J lost 7 bases, with 13 bases between them. CDR3 residues: CALDFISEAFF. CDR3 DNA: TGTGCCTTGGACTTCATAAGTGAAGCTTTCTTT.